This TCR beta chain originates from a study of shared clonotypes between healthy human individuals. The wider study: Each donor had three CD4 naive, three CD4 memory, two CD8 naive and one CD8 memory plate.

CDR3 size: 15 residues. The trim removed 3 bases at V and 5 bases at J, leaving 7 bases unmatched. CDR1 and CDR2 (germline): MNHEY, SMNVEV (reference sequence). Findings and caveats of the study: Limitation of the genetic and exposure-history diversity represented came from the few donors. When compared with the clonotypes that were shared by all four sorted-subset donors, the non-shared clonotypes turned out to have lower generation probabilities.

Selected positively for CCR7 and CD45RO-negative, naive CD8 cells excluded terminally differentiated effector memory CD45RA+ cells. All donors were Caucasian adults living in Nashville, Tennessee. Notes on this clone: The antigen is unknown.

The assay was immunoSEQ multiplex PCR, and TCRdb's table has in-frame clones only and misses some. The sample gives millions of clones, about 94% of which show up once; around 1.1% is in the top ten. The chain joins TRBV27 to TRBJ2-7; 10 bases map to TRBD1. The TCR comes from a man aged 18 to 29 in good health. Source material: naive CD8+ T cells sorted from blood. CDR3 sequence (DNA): TGTGCCAGCAGTTTTACGGGACAGGGGCTAGACGAGCAGTACTTC. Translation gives CASSFTGQGLDEQYF.